The next 5 T cell receptor beta chains were all read from a single sample in a study of blood T cell repertoires in COVID-19. The repertoire was sequenced with immunoSEQ multiplex PCR; TCRdb's copy has only in-frame clones and lacks some. The sample includes hundreds of thousands of clones, roughly 84% seen only once; the top ten take less than 7%. Sequenced sample: PBMCs or T cells enriched from blood (not recorded which). These receptors came from a woman in her thirties or forties who had recovered from COVID-19.

The CDR3 spells CASEADRGWGTGELFF. In DNA, the CDR3 is TGTGCCAGCGAGGCCGACAGGGGATGGGGCACCGGGGAGCTGTTTTTT. The chain links TRBV2 to TRBJ2-2, with 8 positions matching TRBD1. In germline, CDR1 is SNHLY, CDR2 FYNNEI. The ends lost 8 bases at V and 4 bases at J; junction bases unmatched: 12. The CDR3 is made up of 16 amino acids.

This clone has just one count. In the same sample, other DNA sequences code for this CDR3. The genes are TRBV30 and TRBJ1-5, with 8 nucleotides matching TRBD1. V lost 1 base to trimming and J lost 4 bases; unmatched junction nucleotides: 3. CDR1 and CDR2 (germline): GTSNPN, SVGIG (reference sequence). This CDR3 contains 14 residues. CDR3 DNA sequence: TGTGCCTGGAGTGAAGGACAGGGTAATCAGCCCCAGCATTTT. Translated: CAWSEGQGNQPQHF.

This clone was seen a handful of times. The CDR3 reads CASSLAGTSPSYEQYV. CDR3 DNA sequence: TGTGCCAGCAGCTTAGCCGGGACTAGCCCATCCTACGAGCAGTACGTC. V is TRBV5-5 and J is TRBJ2-7; 9 bases agree with TRBD2. The CDR3 is 16 amino acids. V dropped 2 bases and J dropped 1; count of bases not matched to a gene: 7. Germline-derived CDR1 and CDR2 are SGHKS and YYEKEE (reference sequence).

The J gene is TRBJ2-5, the V gene TRBV6-5; D gene uncertain. Germline V CDR1 and CDR2: MNHEY, SVGAGI. Trimming left V 0 bases short and J 3 bases short, with 11 bases between. This CDR3 region has 15 residues. CDR3 amino acids: CASSYSGSREETQYF. In DNA, the CDR3 is TGTGCCAGCAGTTACTCGGGTAGCCGTGAAGAGACCCAGTACTTC.

This clone was counted a single time. The V and J genes are TRBV6-5 and TRBJ2-2; D gene unclear. CDR3 length equals 13 residues. V lost 6 bases and J lost 0, with 5 bases in between. CDR1 is MNHEY and CDR2 is SVGAGI in the germline V gene. In nucleotides, the CDR3 is TGTGCCAGCAGGCAGTCGAACACCGGGGAGCTGTTTTTT. It translates to CASRQSNTGELFF.